The 20 T cell receptor beta chains listed next were all sequenced from one sample in a study of patients and donors after allogeneic stem cell transplantation. TCRdb fed the RT-PCR reads into MiXCR, producing one record per CDR3 protein. The sample has approximately 410,000 distinct CDR3 sequences, more than 15% seen once; the top ten hold around 7.9%. The specimen was blood, either unsorted or a sorted T cell fraction (not recorded which). The receptors derive from a human donor who was either an allogeneic HSCT recipient or a stem cell or donor lymphocyte infusion donor (not recorded which). It is not recorded whose cells these are; they may come from a transplant donor.

V and J are TRBV12-3 or TRBV12-4 and TRBJ1-1; D unresolved. The V end lost 2 bases, the J end lost 6 bases, and 10 bases lay between the germline ends. The CDR3 loop spans 13 amino acids. CDR3 bases: TGTGCCAGCAGTTTAAGAGTCGGTTCTGAAGCTTTCTTT. This translates into CASSLRVGSEAFF.

The chain uses TRBV5-1 and TRBJ2-1; 12 bases fit TRBD2. The CDR3 runs to 16 residues. Unmatched junction bases numbered 8, after V lost 1 base and J lost 9 bases. CDR1 and CDR2 (germline): SGHRS, YFSETQ. The CDR3 is CASSLTSGRTPGEQFF. The CDR3 DNA is TGCGCCAGCAGCTTGACTAGCGGGAGGACCCCAGGTGAGCAGTTCTTC. The full variable domain, with the rest looked up from reference TRBV5-1 and TRBJ2-1, is KAGVTQTPRYLIKTRGQQVTLSCSPISGHRSVSWYQQTPGQGLQFLFEYFSETQRNKGNFPGRFSGRQFSNSRSEMNVSTLELGDSALYLCASSLTSGRTPGEQFFGPGTRLTVL.

This clonotype appeared a few times. The chain uses TRBV11-2 and TRBJ2-7; 8 bases are a match to TRBD2. The junction had 9 bases not matched to a gene; V was cut back by 5 bases and J by 6 bases. Germline CDR1 is SGHAT and CDR2 is FQNNGV. The CDR3 sequence is 14 residues long. The CDR3 region has the DNA TGTGCCAGCAGCGTCGGCGGGGGGCGAGGCGAGCAGTACTTC. Its translation: CASSVGGGRGEQYF.

A remark on this clonotype: Its ends do not fully match the called genes, so a read error is possible. This chain joins TRBV7-9 and TRBJ2-4; D possibly matches TRBD1 or TRBD2 (5 bases each). Germline assignment: CDR1 SEHNR and CDR2 FQNEAQ (reference sequence). The CDR3 spans 14 residues. CDR3 in DNA: TGTGCCATCAGCCATCTGGGGGTCCAAAACATTCAGTACTTC. Translated: CAISHLGVQNIQYF.

This chain links TRBV4-2 with TRBJ2-7; no firm D call. Trimming removed 1 base at V and 3 bases at J, with 19 bases between. Germline V CDR1 and CDR2: LGHNA, YNFKEQ. This CDR3 is built from 17 residues. The CDR3, as DNA: TGTGCCAGCAGCCAAGTCTGGAGAATGGATTCCCGCTACGAGCAGTACTTC. Protein: CASSQVWRMDSRYEQYF.

The chain has TRBV3-1 and TRBJ2-4, with TRBD2 as a possible D gene (6 bases). V was pared by 4 bases and J by 0 bases, with 10 bases between. The CDR3 runs 15 residues. Germline lookup yields CDR1 LGHDT and CDR2 YNNKEL (reference sequence). CDR3 region: CASSPTGGAKNIQYF. CDR3 DNA sequence: TGTGCCAGCAGCCCCACCGGGGGAGCCAAAAACATTCAGTACTTC.

Many counts were recorded for this clonotype. V is TRBV12-3 or TRBV12-4 and J is TRBJ1-2; 7 positions agree with TRBD1. This CDR3 is built from 14 residues. Trimming removed 6 bases from V and 4 bases from J; junction bases left unmatched: 8. The DNA of the CDR3 is TGTGCCAGCAGCCGGAGGACAGGAACCTATGGCTACACCTTC. Its translation: CASSRRTGTYGYTF.

In this sample, this clonotype turned up a few times. This chain joins TRBV10-3 and TRBJ2-6; D is ambiguous. Germline assignment: CDR1 ENHRY and CDR2 SYGVKD. This CDR3 is built from 16 residues. V gave up 4 bases and J gave up 0 bases, with 10 bases separating them. The CDR3 nucleotides read TGTGCCATCAGTGCGAGTGGGAACTCTGGGGCCAACGTCCTGACTTTC. Encoded protein: CAISASGNSGANVLTF.

In this sample, this clonotype turned up many times. This chain joins TRBV4-1 and TRBJ2-2; D is undetermined. This CDR3 spans 13 amino acids. Germline lookup yields CDR1 MGHRA and CDR2 YSYEKL. V shed 0 bases and J shed 4 bases, with 3 bases lying between them. DNA of the CDR3: TGCGCCAGCAGCCAAGATCCCACCGGGGAGCTGTTTTTT. Translating gives CASSQDPTGELFF.

This clonotype was recorded a few times. V gene TRBV30 combines with J gene TRBJ2-7; D call uncertain. Germline V gene data show CDR1 as GTSNPN and CDR2 as SVGIG (reference sequence). This CDR3 contains 11 residues. V lost 1 base to trimming and J lost 7 bases, with 8 bases between them. The CDR3 spells CAWSEMVEQYF. The CDR3 DNA reads as TGTGCCTGGAGTGAAATGGTAGAGCAGTACTTC.

Only a few counts were recorded for this clonotype. The chain couples TRBV9 to TRBJ1-2, with D hard to call. CDR3 length: 13 amino acids. The V and J ends lost 3 bases and 1 base respectively, with 7 bases between them. Germline V gene lookup returns CDR1 SGDLS and CDR2 YYNGEE. CDR3 protein: CASSASINYGYTF. For the CDR3, the DNA is TGTGCCAGCAGCGCGTCGATTAACTATGGCTACACCTTC. Together with reference TRBV9 and TRBJ1-2, the CDR3 gives the full variable domain: DSGVTQTPKHLITATGQRVTLRCSPRSGDLSVYWYQQSLDQGLQFLIQYYNGEERAKGNILERFSAQQFPDLHSELNLSSLELGDSALYFCASSASINYGYTFGSGTRLTVV.

The chain has TRBV2 and TRBJ1-6, with 8 bases identical to TRBD1. The CDR3 runs 13 residues. Germline CDR1 SNHLY, CDR2 FYNNEI. V lost 7 bases, J lost 9 bases, and 5 bases stayed unmatched. The CDR3 is CASNGQGSSPLHF. CDR3 nucleotides: TGTGCCAGCAACGGACAGGGCAGTTCACCCCTCCACTTT. Looking up the rest from reference TRBV2 and TRBJ1-6 gives the full variable domain: EPEVTQTPSHQVTQMGQEVILRCVPISNHLYFYWYRQILGQKVEFLVSFYNNEISEKSEIFDDQFSVERPDGSNFTLKIRSTKLEDSAMYFCASNGQGSSPLHFGNGTRLTVT.

In this sample, this clonotype turned up a few times. The DNA of the CDR3 is TGTGCCAGCAGTAGACAGCCAACCTACGAGCAGTACTTC. Residues: CASSRQPTYEQYF. The genes are TRBV6-1 and TRBJ2-7, with TRBD1 as a possible D gene (5 bases). This CDR3 has 13 residues. The ends were cut back, 5 bases at V and 2 bases at J, with 10 bases in the middle. Per germline, CDR1 MNHNS and CDR2 SASEGT.

CDR3 protein: CASSLQASYNSPLHF. Written as DNA, the CDR3 is TGCGCCAGCAGCCTACAGGCCTCCTATAATTCACCCCTCCACTTT. The rearrangement uses TRBV5-1 and TRBJ1-6; D is perhaps TRBD1 (5 bases). The ends were cut back, 4 bases at V and 0 bases at J, with 8 bases in the middle. Germline V gives CDR1 SGHRS, CDR2 YFSETQ. The CDR3 runs to 15 residues.

The chain combines TRBV15 with TRBJ1-4; D perhaps matches TRBD1 (5 bases). The CDR3 extends over 15 amino acids. Per the germline V gene, CDR1 is LNHNV and CDR2 is YYDKDF (reference sequence). Trimming shortened V by 0 bases and J by 2 bases, and 7 bases separated the two germline ends. CDR3 bases: TGTGCCACCAGCAGAGAGGGGGGGACTAATGAAAAACTGTTTTTT. Amino acids: CATSREGGTNEKLFF.

The chain carries TRBV24-1 and TRBJ2-1; a possible D gene is TRBD2 (5 bases). CDR1 and CDR2 from the germline V gene are KGHDR and SFDVKD. With 4 bases removed from V and 2 bases from J, the gap between germline ends came to 8 bases. The CDR3 consists of 14 residues. CDR3 region: CATSDPGTYNEQFF. DNA for the CDR3: TGTGCCACCAGTGACCCCGGGACCTACAATGAGCAGTTCTTC.

This clonotype was counted many times. The chain joins TRBV7-2 to TRBJ2-7; D is unresolved. The CDR3 runs to 11 residues. The V gene lost 1 base and the J gene lost 6 bases, with 4 bases spanning the gap. CDR1 and CDR2 (germline): SGHTA, FQGNSA. As DNA, the CDR3 is TGTGCCAGCAGCTTAGGGCGCGAGCAGTACTTC. Amino acids: CASSLGREQYF.

The chain links TRBV5-5 to TRBJ1-6, with a weak D call TRBD1 (5 bases). The CDR3 totals 18 residues. Germline CDR1 and CDR2: SGHKS and YYEKEE (reference sequence). Trimming stripped 4 bases from V and 5 bases from J, with 22 bases between. The CDR3 DNA follows: TGTGCCAGCAGCCCACGACATGGGGGGGTAATGGATAATTCACCCCTCCACTTT. It encodes CASSPRHGGVMDNSPLHF.

The V call is TRBV2, the J call TRBJ2-7; 10 bases match TRBD2. The CDR3 consists of 15 residues. Germline-derived CDR1 and CDR2 are SNHLY and FYNNEI. The trim removed 4 bases at V and 3 bases at J, leaving 6 bases unmatched. This CDR3 is CASSVTSGVHYEQYF. The CDR3 DNA reads as TGTGCCAGCAGTGTAACTAGCGGGGTACACTACGAGCAGTACTTC.

Note on this clonotype: A much larger clone sits a single nucleotide away, making a read error possible. The chain carries TRBV20-1 and TRBJ2-6; the D is unclear. The CDR3 spans 13 residues. Trimming shortened V by 0 bases and J by 2 bases, and 2 bases separated the two germline ends. Looked up from germline, CDR1 is DFQATT and CDR2 is SNEGSKA (reference sequence). This chain's CDR3 is CSARDPGANVLTF. CDR3 sequence (DNA): TGCAGTGCTAGAGATCCTGGGGCCAACGTCCTGACTTTC.